The 9 T cell receptor beta chains below were found in one sample sequenced in a study of CD8 T cells in ankylosing spondylitis. General study results and limits: Among TCR beta sequences, a motif of several highly homologous variants appeared characteristic of ankylosing spondylitis blood.

The antigens these receptors bind are not known. In TCRdb, the 5' RACE reads were re-called with MiXCR into one record per CDR3 protein. The sample has 750,000 to 850,000 distinct CDR3 sequences, over 9.5% seen once. Sequenced sample: blood, either unsorted or a sorted T cell fraction (not recorded which). These receptor sequences come from a male donor with ankylosing spondylitis.

The chain is built from TRBV5-1 and TRBJ1-4, with a weak D call TRBD1 (5 bases). V was clipped by 5 bases and J by 10 bases, with 15 bases between them. Germline values: CDR1 SGHRS, CDR2 YFSETQ. The CDR3 is 13 residues long. CDR3 amino acids: CASSSEVGGKLFF. The DNA of the CDR3 is TGCGCCAGCAGTTCCGAAGTGGGGGGAAAACTGTTTTTT.

This clonotype was detected only a few times. V usage is TRBV5-6 and J usage is TRBJ1-2, with 10 nucleotides matching TRBD1. There are 14 residues in the CDR3. Germline CDR1 reads SGHDT; CDR2 reads YYEEEE. With 4 bases clipped from V and 7 bases from J, the junction kept 7 bases outside the gene matches. CDR3 protein: CASSIGQGGAGYTF. CDR3 nucleotide sequence: TGTGCCAGCAGCATCGGACAGGGGGGAGCTGGCTACACCTTC.

V usage is TRBV4-3 and J usage is TRBJ2-2, with D possibly being TRBD2 (5 bases). Germline V gene sequence: CDR1 LGHNA, CDR2 YSLEER. CDR3 length: 15 residues. Trimming took off 4 bases at V and 4 bases at J, with 13 bases between the two ends. The chain's CDR3 is CASSRGGRGTGELFF. In DNA, the CDR3 is TGCGCCAGCAGCCGAGGCGGACGGGGCACCGGGGAGCTGTTTTTT.

This clonotype was seen a handful of times. This chain uses TRBV9 with TRBJ1-2; D not certain. The CDR3 has 13 amino acids. From germline, CDR1 is SGDLS and CDR2 YYNGEE. Deletions cut 3 bases from V and 3 bases from J, with 9 bases between. CDR3 protein: CASSEGTHYGYTF. In nucleotides, the CDR3 is TGTGCCAGCAGCGAGGGCACCCACTATGGCTACACCTTC.

At least ten counts were recorded for this clonotype. This sequence joins TRBV4-3 and TRBJ2-2; D is ambiguous. This CDR3 spans 14 amino acids. V lost 0 bases, J lost 4 bases, and 6 bases lay in between. Germline V CDR1 and CDR2: LGHNA, YSLEER. This chain's CDR3 is CASSQEASTGELFF. The CDR3 DNA sequence: TGCGCCAGCAGCCAAGAGGCTAGCACCGGGGAGCTGTTTTTT.

This clonotype occurred a few times. The CDR3 reads CSARDSQGPYEQYF. The CDR3 DNA is TGCAGTGCTAGAGATAGTCAGGGGCCCTACGAGCAGTACTTC. This chain links TRBV20-1 with TRBJ2-7; a possible D gene is TRBD1 (6 bases). Trimming took 0 bases from V and 2 from J, leaving 11 bases between them. CDR3 length: 14 amino acids. Germline V gives CDR1 DFQATT, CDR2 SNEGSKA (reference sequence).

The J gene is TRBJ2-1, the V gene TRBV6-2 or TRBV6-3; 7 bases align to TRBD2. The CDR3 totals 17 residues. The germline gives CDR1 MNHEY, CDR2 SVGEGT. Trimming took 6 bases from V and 4 from J; bases not matched to a gene: 15. As DNA, the CDR3 is TGTGCCAGCAGCGCCCCCGGCAGGAGCGGGGTTTACAATGAGCAGTTCTTC. Translation: CASSAPGRSGVYNEQFF.

This chain joins TRBV20-1 and TRBJ2-7; 8 positions agree with TRBD1. V lost 4 bases to trimming and J lost 3 bases; unmatched junction nucleotides: 5. Germline CDR1 reads DFQATT; CDR2 reads SNEGSKA (reference sequence). The CDR3 runs to 13 residues. Here the CDR3 reads CSATGTGNYEQYF. In nucleotides, the CDR3 is TGCAGTGCTACAGGGACAGGTAACTACGAGCAGTACTTC.

This clonotype has a single count. Germline and junction disagree at one end, which may indicate a read error. This chain connects TRBV6-1 to TRBJ2-2; perhaps TRBD1 as D (6 bases). The CDR3 is 15 amino acids. Germline V CDR1 and CDR2: MNHNS, SASEGT. CDR3 sequence reads: CASNTDRDITGELFF. In DNA form, the CDR3 reads TGTGCCAGCAACACGGACAGAGATATTACCGGAGAGCTGTTTTTT.